Shown below are 25 T cell receptor beta chains from a single sample sequenced in a study of tumor-infiltrating lymphocytes in primary liver carcinoma. Both blood RNA, taken from unsorted whole blood, and germline DNA were extracted. With 500 ng total RNA as template and a constant-region primer, TCR beta cDNA was made. Three rounds of nested multiplex PCR with slightly modified ARM-PCR produced TCR beta libraries. With TRBV1-TRBV30 forward primers and a C-beta reverse primer, the first two PCR rounds were run for nine to eleven cycles each. TCRdb re-called the multiplex PCR reads with MiXCR, one entry per CDR3 protein. The sample includes approximately 330,000 distinct CDR3 sequences, almost 65% seen only once; the top ten take about 6%. The sample was peripheral blood. The receptors derive from a man aged 35 to 55 with primary liver carcinoma and hepatitis B virus infection.

This chain joins TRBV11-2 and TRBJ2-1; no definite D call. This CDR3 spans 14 amino acids. Germline lookup yields CDR1 SGHAT and CDR2 FQNNGV. V lost 7 bases and J lost 3, with 13 bases in between. The CDR3 region has the DNA TGTGCCAGCACCCCCAATGGTTGCTACAATGAGCAGTTCTTC. Translation gives CASTPNGCYNEQFF.

Comment on this clonotype: A read error may explain this, as a much larger clone is one base away. The CDR3 end shows no conserved phenylalanine or tryptophan, and so a read error is likely. This chain uses TRBV4-1 with TRBJ1-2; tentatively, D is TRBD1 (5 bases). Looked up from germline, CDR1 is MGHRA and CDR2 is YSYEKL. This CDR3 comprises 15 residues. Between the trimmed V and J ends, which lost 3 bases and 4 bases, there was a span of 15 bases. The CDR3 DNA follows: TGCGCCAGCAGCCAGGGTCCTGGGGGGAGCTATGGCTACACCTTG. Its protein product is CASSQGPGGSYGYTL.

Turning to this clonotype: At one of its ends the junction is not consistent with the germline gene, which may arise from a read error. The chain uses TRBV5-6 and TRBJ2-3; 9 bases fit TRBD1. Germline assignment: CDR1 SGHDT and CDR2 YYEEEE. The CDR3 covers 15 residues. The CDR3 sequence is CASSSGDREADTHYF. The CDR3 coding sequence is TGTGCCAGCAGCTCGGGGGACAGGGAAGCAGATACGCATTATTTT.

This clonotype has only one observation. This clone may be a read error of a much larger clone one base away. This chain joins TRBV5-4 and TRBJ2-3, with D perhaps TRBD2 (6 bases). V was trimmed by 2 bases and J by 0 bases, leaving 10 bases between them. The CDR3 covers 15 residues. The germline V gene encodes CDR1 SGHNT and CDR2 YYREEE (reference sequence). The CDR3 DNA follows: TGTGCCAGCAGCTTTGGGGCGGGAAGCACAGATACGCAGTATTTT. It encodes CASSFGAGSTDTQYF.

With regard to this clonotype: At one end the junction does not follow the germline gene, possibly because of a read error. The CDR3 DNA reads TGTGCCAGCGGTTACTCTACCGGGAATAGCGAGCAGTATTTC. Amino acid sequence: CASGYSTGNSEQYF. The V gene is TRBV6-5, the J gene TRBJ2-7, with D possibly TRBD2 on 5 matching bases. CDR3 length: 14 residues. Per the germline V gene, CDR1 is MNHEY and CDR2 is SVGAGI.

In the case of this clonotype: An end of the junction differs from the germline gene, which may be a read error. The chain recombines TRBV29-1 with TRBJ2-7; D is unclear. Per the germline V gene, CDR1 is SQVTM and CDR2 is ANQGSEA. The CDR3 is made up of 11 amino acids. Written as DNA, the CDR3 is TGCAACGTTCTGGCGTCTTACGAGCAGTACTTC. Its protein product is CNVLASYEQYF.

This clonotype appeared a few times. The chain has TRBV5-1 and TRBJ2-1; 13 bases map to TRBD2. There are 16 residues in the CDR3. The J segment lost 7 bases and the V segment lost 4 bases, leaving 8 bases of the junction unmatched. CDR1 is SGHRS, CDR2 YFSETQ, per germline. CDR3 amino acids: CASSQRLAGGVNEQFF. Written as DNA, the CDR3 is TGCGCCAGCAGCCAGAGACTAGCGGGAGGTGTAAATGAGCAGTTCTTC.

The rearrangement joins TRBV6-5 to TRBJ1-1, with 10 bases matching TRBD1. CDR3 length equals 15 residues. V gave up 2 bases and J gave up 3 bases; unmatched junction bases: 3. Per the germline V gene, CDR1 is MNHEY and CDR2 is SVGAGI. In DNA, the CDR3 is TGTGCCAGCAGTTACAGACAGGGGGCTGACACTGAAGCTTTCTTT. This translates into CASSYRQGADTEAFF.

As regards this clonotype: A much larger clone lies one base from this, so it may be a read error. The V gene is TRBV6-5, the J gene TRBJ2-7; D is undetermined. Per the germline V gene, CDR1 is MNHEY and CDR2 is SVGAGI. This CDR3 has 11 residues. The chain's CDR3 is CVSSSLRTQYF. For the CDR3, the DNA is TGTGTCAGCAGCAGTCTCCGTACGCAGTACTTC.

The chain joins TRBV6-1 to TRBJ2-7; D perhaps matches TRBD2 (6 bases). Looked up from germline, CDR1 is MNHNS and CDR2 is SASEGT. The CDR3 has 14 residues. Trimming shortened V by 8 bases and J by 5 bases, and 19 bases separated the two germline ends. CDR3 nucleotides: TGTGCCAGCGGGGAGACCGGGAGAGCCGACGAGCAGTACTTC. It yields the protein CASGETGRADEQYF.

This clonotype was detected a few times. This may come from a read error, since a much larger clone is one base off. The J gene is TRBJ2-7, the V gene TRBV6-1, with D uncertain. The CDR3 contains 10 residues. Germline CDR1 and CDR2: MNHNS and SASEGT. Trimming left V 10 bases short and J 3 bases short, with 7 bases between. CDR3: CAIFSYEQYF. The CDR3 DNA is TGTGCCATCTTTAGCTACGAGCAGTACTTC.

Comment on this clonotype: Given the absence of the conserved phenylalanine or tryptophan at the CDR3 end, a read error is likely. The genes are TRBV6-6 and TRBJ2-7, with TRBD1 matching over 9 bases. Germline CDR1 and CDR2: MNHNY and SVGAGI (reference sequence). With V trimmed by 2 bases and J by 7 bases, 9 bases remained unmatched. The CDR3 contains 15 residues. The chain's CDR3 is CASSYGTGSLREQYL. The CDR3 DNA follows: TGTGCCAGCAGTTACGGGACAGGGTCCTTGAGAGAGCAGTACCTC.

Regarding this clonotype: A much larger clone lies one base from this, so it may be a read error. CDR3 protein: CASNDRSTDTQYF. For the CDR3, the DNA is TGCGCCAGCAATGACAGGTCCACAGATACGCAGTATTTT. This chain joins TRBV10-1 and TRBJ2-3, with D possibly matching TRBD1 (6 bases). This CDR3 spans 13 amino acids. V lost 7 bases, J lost 2 bases, and 10 bases lay in between. In germline, CDR1 is WNHNN, CDR2 SYGVQD (reference sequence).

This clonotype was seen just once. Relative to the germline gene, one junction end is altered; a read error may explain this. J is TRBJ1-1 and V is TRBV11-2; no firm D call. Germline CDR1 is SGHAT and CDR2 is FQNNGV. CDR3 length equals 13 residues. CDR3 sequence reads: CACSLRMNTEAFF. The CDR3 DNA is TGTGCCTGCAGCTTACGTATGAACACTGAAGCCTTCTTT.

At least ten counts were recorded for this clonotype. The CDR3 protein is CASSLKPPGQINEKLFF. CDR3 coding DNA: TGTGCCAGCAGCCTTAAACCCCCGGGACAGATTAATGAAAAACTGTTTTTT. This chain joins TRBV4-2 and TRBJ1-4; 7 bases map to TRBD1. The CDR3 covers 17 residues. The ends lost 4 bases at V and 4 bases at J; junction bases unmatched: 12. Germline loops: CDR1 LGHNA, CDR2 YNFKEQ.

The V gene is TRBV7-9, the J gene TRBJ2-7; D is tentatively TRBD1 or TRBD2 (5 bases each). CDR1 and CDR2 from the germline V gene are SEHNR and FQNEAQ (reference sequence). This CDR3 contains 17 residues. Trimming shortened V by 4 bases and J by 3 bases, and 22 bases separated the two germline ends. CDR3 DNA: TGTGCCAGCAGCTCCGAAGAGGGAGTAGTAAGGGGCTACGAGCAGTACTTC. Encoded protein: CASSSEEGVVRGYEQYF.

The genes are TRBV6-2 or TRBV6-3 and TRBJ1-5; 7 positions agree with TRBD1. The CDR3 is made up of 15 amino acids. Germline assignment: CDR1 MNHEY and CDR2 SVGEGT. Trimming at V came to 7 bases and at J to 3 bases, leaving 9 bases not matched to a gene. The CDR3 DNA follows: TGTGCCAGCATATCCTCACAGGGGCTCAATCAGCCCCAGCATTTT. Translated, it gives CASISSQGLNQPQHF.

A single count supports this clonotype. The V gene is TRBV6-5, the J gene TRBJ2-5; 8 bases match TRBD2. The CDR3 spans 15 residues. Germline V gene data show CDR1 as MNHEY and CDR2 as SVGAGI. V was pared by 5 bases and J by 7 bases, with 12 bases of the junction left unmatched. The CDR3 is CASSIGAGEDRTQYF. CDR3 nucleotides: TGTGCCAGCAGTATAGGAGCGGGGGAGGACCGGACCCAGTACTTC.

Concerning this clonotype itself: A clone one base away is much larger, so this may be a read error. V gene TRBV12-3 or TRBV12-4 combines with J gene TRBJ2-3, with D perhaps matching TRBD2 (6 bases). The ends were cut back, 5 bases at V and 5 bases at J, with 14 bases in the middle. The CDR3 runs to 14 residues. CDR3 loop: CASSPGLTGDTQYF. CDR3 bases: TGTGCCAGCAGTCCCGGACTAACGGGAGATACGCAGTATTTT.

About this clonotype itself: Since a much larger clone is just one base distant, this may be a read error. The chain uses TRBV6-5 and TRBJ2-3; 8 bases align to TRBD2. This CDR3 is 17 amino acids long. From germline, CDR1 is MNHEY and CDR2 SVGAGI. The CDR3 reads CASNYSLPSGSTDTQYF. The CDR3, as DNA: TGTGCCAGCAATTACTCGTTGCCTAGCGGGAGCACAGATACGCAGTATTTT.

This clonotype was seen a single time. A much larger clone differs from this one at a single base, so this may be a read error. CDR3 residues: CAIKGLVYQYF. The CDR3, as DNA: TGTGCCATCAAGGGCCTAGTCTATCAGTACTTC. V and J are TRBV12-3 or TRBV12-4 and TRBJ2-4; D is unclear. Trimming cost V 10 bases and J 12 bases, with 16 bases left between them. CDR3 length: 11 amino acids.

In regard to this clonotype: Because it lacks the conserved phenylalanine or tryptophan at the end, this CDR3 is likely a read error. The genes are TRBV5-4 and TRBJ1-1; D may be TRBD1 (5 bases). V was clipped by 5 bases and J by 0 bases, with 14 bases between them. CDR1 and CDR2 (germline): SGHNT, YYREEE (reference sequence). The CDR3 consists of 15 residues. As DNA, the CDR3 is TGTGCCAGCAGATCGAGGGGCTACATGAACACTGAAGCTTTCTCT. Translation: CASRSRGYMNTEAFS.

Comments on this clonotype: This sequence may be a read error, since a much larger clone differs from it by one base. V usage is TRBV29-1 and J usage is TRBJ1-1; 7 positions agree with TRBD1. V dropped 7 bases and J dropped 9; count of bases not matched to a gene: 14. In germline, CDR1 is SQVTM, CDR2 ANQGSEA. CDR3 length equals 13 residues. The CDR3 region has the DNA TGCAGCGCAGAGGACAGGACTTTTTCTCAAGCTTTCTTT. Its protein product is CSAEDRTFSQAFF.

The sample holds many counts of this clonotype. The rearrangement links TRBV12-3 or TRBV12-4 to TRBJ2-2; a weak D match, TRBD2 (6 bases). The CDR3 contains 16 residues. V lost 2 bases and J lost 6, with 16 bases in between. In DNA, the CDR3 is TGTGCCAGCAGTTTATATGCGGGACGGGGTCCCGGGGAGCTGTTTTTT. Amino acid sequence: CASSLYAGRGPGELFF.

The sample holds many counts of this clonotype. The rearrangement joins TRBV6-5 to TRBJ2-1; 7 nucleotides align to TRBD2. Unmatched junction bases numbered 13, after V lost 11 bases and J lost 0 bases. The CDR3 loop spans 16 amino acids. Looked up from germline, CDR1 is MNHEY and CDR2 is SVGAGI. The CDR3 DNA reads as TGTGCCCGAAGAGATAGCGGGCAGAGCTCCTACAATGAGCAGTTCTTC. Protein: CARRDSGQSSYNEQFF.